This T cell receptor beta chain came from a study of cytomegalovirus exposure and HLA in healthy donors (dated by TCRdb to about 2017). Looking at the study overall: According to an earlier analysis of a few hundred of the donors, 150 million to 200 million T cells yielded roughly 110 million unique TCR beta sequences and about 300 Gb of sequence data. An early release that covered several hundred HLA-typed donors contained 300 to 350 gigabases of sequencing data and 70 million to 100 million unique TCR sequences. Of the 300 to 500 genotyped donors, less than 90% were placed in the genetic ancestry cluster associated with self-reported Caucasian donors. The study was designed to test whether signatures of past pathogen exposure could be identified by cataloging public T cell receptors. The T cell repertoires of 670 or so subjects were profiled by immunosequencing and related to cytomegalovirus serostatus. Along with the approximately 700-subject first cohort, a separate validation cohort of over a hundred different subjects was used. The study combined high-throughput TCR immunosequencing, statistical association of individual TCRs with disease status, and machine learning to predict cytomegalovirus infection status. A later analysis re-analyzed previously published TCR beta repertoires from 666 donors and added high-resolution HLA genotyping to study TCR occurrence patterns. In the later analysis, no new phenotypic data were used to find candidate immune exposures; instead, reliance was placed on TCR beta sequences and their occurrence across donors. In an earlier analysis of roughly 600 of the donors, high-throughput TCR beta sequencing was used to judge whether each TCR beta V gene segment behaved as functional or pseudogenic. Donor age, sex, ethnicity and CMV serostatus were compiled together with the repertoire data. A later genetic analysis used genome-wide SNP genotypes for about 65% of the roughly 670 donors, treating that subset as a discovery cohort. Every discovery cohort repertoire had been produced on one sequencing platform. Both class I and class II loci were covered by HLA typing, at four-digit resolution. The number of donors typed differed by locus, with about 629-630 for A, B, C, DRB1 and DQB1, 522 for DQA1, 600 to 610 for DPA1, and around 430 for DPB1. Because of strong linkage in the cohort, roughly 5 DR-DQ haplotypes were treated as single units for association and clustering. Among around 400 genotyped donors of the cohort, an average of around 240,000 unique TCR beta nucleotide sequences were sequenced per donor, around a sixth of them non-productive. Study-level results and caveats: Presence/absence analyses assumed roughly uniform sequencing depth across donors, an assumption that may not hold. In a later analysis, HLA-associated TCR beta chains showed more clonal expansion and lower generation probabilities than non-associated chains that were equally common. The classifier was reported to diagnose cytomegalovirus status with high specificity and sensitivity in both the original and validation cohorts. In vitro tests confirmed that a few of the cytomegalovirus-associated TCR beta chains recognize cytomegalovirus antigens. In a later analysis, most CMV-associated TCR beta chains were found to appear HLA-restricted, with HLA associations seemingly driven largely by CMV exposure. Compared with the roughly 710-donor mean, donors in an Asian-associated ancestry cluster had fewer N-insertions in productive TCRs, according to a later genetic analysis. V-gene and J-gene trimming of TCR beta chains was associated with a missense DCLRE1C variant in a later genetic analysis, and the association was replicated in an independent cohort. The authors suggested that the approach could potentially be extended to other disease states and immunological phenotypes. The study listed 150 to 200 TCR beta chains as associated with cytomegalovirus. A further reported finding was that TCR beta sequences accurately predicted the HLA-A and HLA-B alleles for most subjects in the first cohort. The sequencing pipeline was judged likely to have produced a cluster of highly shared sequence variants as a technical artifact. In a later analysis, several top co-occurrence clusters were reported to appear linked to parvovirus B19, influenza, CMV and Epstein-Barr virus. Immune exposure information for the cohort was limited to CMV serostatus. An earlier analysis of 587 of the donors showed that most TCR beta V segments appeared in productive rearrangements either about 90% or about 30% of the time, which broadly matched IMGT annotations. Because HLA typing was unavailable for some donors at each locus, only the typed subset was used in association tests. Correlated functional status among segregating V segments might reflect linkage disequilibrium, but an unknown experimental factor could not be ruled out. According to a later analysis, TCR association rates differed among HLA loci, with DRB1 alleles showing the most associated TCRs and HLA-C alleles showing the fewest. Only TCR beta chains were sequenced in this cohort, and the absence of alpha or paired-chain data limited detectable features. The 87-base-pair reads could not distinguish some IMGT-functional V segments, including TRBV6-2 and TRBV6-3, so those segments were excluded. About 17 rarely observed V segments, including chromosome 9 orphons, were excluded from the earlier analysis of approximately 600 of the donors because counts were too low. Specific HLA alleles were associated with 15,000 to 20,000 TCR beta sequences at a false discovery rate of 0.05 in a later analysis. Most TCR sequences were observed very rarely across donors, whereas some public TCRs were present in many individuals. Assigning TCR associations to individual alleles was difficult when HLA alleles, especially DR and DQ, strongly co-occurred.

Receptors were amplified or captured by the immunoSEQ multiplex PCR assay. For the multiplex PCR, a mixture combining 60 forward primers for TCR Vbeta segments and 13 reverse primers for TCR Jbeta segments was used. A multiplex PCR assay on genomic DNA amplified the CDR3 region of rearranged TCR beta genes. Amplified TCR beta libraries were sequenced as 87-base-pair reads on the Illumina HiSeq System. Per the original workflow: Across the 700 or so repertoires, a later analysis counted 78 million or so unique TCR beta chains, 8.5 million to 12 million of which were shared by at least two donors. Raw reads were error-corrected and collapsed into unique sequences by a nearest-neighbor algorithm in which closely related sequences were merged to remove PCR and sequencing errors. CDR3 sequences were aligned to IMGT reference sequences to assign V, D and J gene segments. Each retained sequence needed at least a six-nucleotide match to both a V gene segment and a J gene segment. Rearrangements were classified as productive when the CDR3 lacked stop codons and remained in frame with V and J, and all other rearrangements were classified as non-productive. CDR3 was defined according to IMGT convention as the region running from the second conserved V-encoded cysteine to the conserved J-encoded phenylalanine. The earlier analysis of a few hundred of the donors excluded any sequence lacking an unambiguous match to a single V gene segment. In an earlier analysis of some 590 of the donors, a V segment was called functional when productive rearrangements were above 56.7%, and segregating when the standard deviation between donors exceeded 5%. A statistical classification framework was developed to diagnose cytomegalovirus status using the catalog of TCR beta chain sequences. In a later analysis, V and J genes were assigned by comparing TCR nucleotide sequences against IMGT/GENE-DB human TR gene sequences. Using the TCRdist pipeline, a later analysis assigned CDR3 sequences along with most-parsimonious VDJ recombination scenarios. In a later analysis, each TCR beta chain was defined by its CDR3 amino acid sequence together with its V-gene family, and reads without a unique V-gene family were excluded. To address suspected cross-contamination and a sequencing artifact, a later analysis removed some 620 highly shared, low-generation-probability nucleotide sequences. A later analysis calculated a clonal expansion index for each public chain from normalized within-repertoire ranks of inferred template counts. A later analysis computed generation probabilities with a VDJ recombination model fitted to out-of-frame rearrangements, and checked the results against IGoR. In a later analysis, TCR-TCR, TCR-HLA and TCR-CMV co-occurrence was scored with hypergeometric tests, and a repertoire-size bias correction was applied to TCR pairs. A later analysis estimated false discovery rates by permuting HLA or CMV assignments 20 times. In a later analysis, co-occurring TCRs were grouped using DBSCAN, and TCRdist sequence similarity was added for clustering within HLA-allele-positive subsets. Repertoires with fewer than 30,000 or more than 120,000 public chains, plus five repertoires with anomalous nucleotide sharing, were excluded from co-occurrence clustering. TCRdb mirrors the immuneACCESS table, restricted to in-frame sequences. Some clones are absent from its copies; in checked studies, under half trace to an unresolved V gene, and the reason for the others is unknown. V and J calls plus clone size are reproduced from that table; the DNA served to infer D and trimming. The sample table lists about 160,000 clones, roughly 79% of them with a count of one. About 12% of the sample is in the top ten clones.

Worth noting for this clone: Its antigen is unknown. Base qualities are not at hand, and no much larger clone is one base apart.

In total, 500 to 700 healthy bone marrow donors made up the cohort. At the time of sampling, every cohort member was nominally healthy, though immune exposures that went unrecorded were likely present. The donor was CMV seronegative and was included in the group of about 350 seronegative cohort members. Each donor provided a peripheral blood sample, and peripheral blood mononuclear cells were used for TCR beta sequencing. The Qiagen DNeasy Blood Extraction Kit was used to extract genomic DNA from the blood cell samples. Measured from the cysteine to the phenylalanine, the CDR3 is 16 residues long. CDR3 DNA is the only sequence kept; it has 48 bases, read in frame from the first base. The germline V end is reduced by 0 bases and the J end by 3 bases; junction bases left unmatched: 3. The germline V gene specifies SGDLS as CDR1 and YYNGEE as CDR2.

This chain joins TRBV9 to TRBJ2-7, with 13 bases matching TRBD2. This receptor was taken from a woman between 50 and 59 years old in good health and CMV-seronegative. Input material: PBMCs. The CDR3 protein is CASSVEGTSGIYEQYF. The base sequence is TGTGCCAGCAGCGTAGAAGGGACTAGCGGGATCTACGAGCAGTACTTC.